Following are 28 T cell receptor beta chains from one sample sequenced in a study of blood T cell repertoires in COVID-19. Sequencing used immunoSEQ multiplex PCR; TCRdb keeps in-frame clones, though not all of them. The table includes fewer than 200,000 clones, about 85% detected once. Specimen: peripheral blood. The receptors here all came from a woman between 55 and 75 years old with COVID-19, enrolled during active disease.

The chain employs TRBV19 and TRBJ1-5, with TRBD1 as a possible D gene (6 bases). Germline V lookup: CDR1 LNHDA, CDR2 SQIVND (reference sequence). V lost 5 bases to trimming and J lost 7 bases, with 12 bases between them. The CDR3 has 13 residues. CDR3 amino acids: CASSFDRRQPQHF. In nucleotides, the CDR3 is TGTGCCAGTAGTTTCGACAGGAGGCAGCCCCAGCATTTT.

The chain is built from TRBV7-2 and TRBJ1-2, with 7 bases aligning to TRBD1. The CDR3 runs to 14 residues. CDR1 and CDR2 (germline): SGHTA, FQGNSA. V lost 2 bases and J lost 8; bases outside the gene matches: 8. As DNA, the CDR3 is TGTGCCAGCAGCTTAAGTTCCAGGGGGATCGGCTACACCTTC. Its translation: CASSLSSRGIGYTF.

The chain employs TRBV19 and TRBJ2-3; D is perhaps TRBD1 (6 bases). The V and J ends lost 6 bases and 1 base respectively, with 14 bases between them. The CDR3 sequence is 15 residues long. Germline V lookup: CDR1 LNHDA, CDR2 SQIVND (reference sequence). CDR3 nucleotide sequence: TGTGCCAGTAGGCCACAGGGAGTCGGCACAGATACGCAGTATTTT. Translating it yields CASRPQGVGTDTQYF.

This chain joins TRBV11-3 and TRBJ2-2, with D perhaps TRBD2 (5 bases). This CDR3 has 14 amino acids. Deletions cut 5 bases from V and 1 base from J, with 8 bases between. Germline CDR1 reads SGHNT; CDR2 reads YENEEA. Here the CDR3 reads CASSPRGNTGELFF. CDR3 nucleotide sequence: TGTGCCAGCAGCCCACGGGGGAACACCGGGGAGCTGTTTTTT.

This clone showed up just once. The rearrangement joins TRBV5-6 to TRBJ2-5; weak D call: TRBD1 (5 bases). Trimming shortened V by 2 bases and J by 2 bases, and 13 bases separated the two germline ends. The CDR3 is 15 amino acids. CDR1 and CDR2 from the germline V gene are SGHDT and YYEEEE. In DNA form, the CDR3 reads TGTGCCAGCAGCTTCCGCAGGGTGGGACAAGAGACCCAGTACTTC. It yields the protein CASSFRRVGQETQYF.

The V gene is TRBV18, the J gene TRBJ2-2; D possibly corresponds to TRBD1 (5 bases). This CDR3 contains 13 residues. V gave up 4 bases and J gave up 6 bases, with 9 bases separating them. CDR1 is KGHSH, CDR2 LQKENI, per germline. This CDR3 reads CASSQGYPGELFF. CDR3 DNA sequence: TGTGCCAGCTCACAGGGGTATCCCGGGGAGCTGTTTTTT.

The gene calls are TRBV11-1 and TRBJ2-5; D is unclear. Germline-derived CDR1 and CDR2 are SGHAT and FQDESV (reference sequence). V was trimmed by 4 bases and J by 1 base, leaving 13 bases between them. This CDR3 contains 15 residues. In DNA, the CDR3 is TGTGCCAGCAGCTGGTCGATTCCGGGCCAAGAGACCCAGTACTTC. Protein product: CASSWSIPGQETQYF.

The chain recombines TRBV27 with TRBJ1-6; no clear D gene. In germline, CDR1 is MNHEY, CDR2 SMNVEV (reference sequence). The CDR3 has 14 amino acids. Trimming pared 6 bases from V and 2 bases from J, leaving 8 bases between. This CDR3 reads CASRKEAYNSPLHF. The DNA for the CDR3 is TGTGCCAGCAGAAAAGAGGCCTATAATTCACCCCTCCACTTT.

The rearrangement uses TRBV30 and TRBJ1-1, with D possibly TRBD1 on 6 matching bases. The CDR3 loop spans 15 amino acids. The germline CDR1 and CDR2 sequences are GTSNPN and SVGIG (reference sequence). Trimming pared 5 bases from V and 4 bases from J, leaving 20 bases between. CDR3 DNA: TGTGCCTGGTGGATAAGGGCAGGGGCCCCCACTGAAGCTTTCTTT. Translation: CAWWIRAGAPTEAFF.

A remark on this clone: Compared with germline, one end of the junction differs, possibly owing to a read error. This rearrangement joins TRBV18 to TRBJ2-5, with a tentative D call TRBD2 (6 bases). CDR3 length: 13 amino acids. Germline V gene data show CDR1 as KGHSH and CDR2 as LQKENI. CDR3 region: CASSPGLKEAQYF. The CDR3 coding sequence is TGTGCCAGCTCGCCGGGACTTAAAGAGGCCCAGTACTTC.

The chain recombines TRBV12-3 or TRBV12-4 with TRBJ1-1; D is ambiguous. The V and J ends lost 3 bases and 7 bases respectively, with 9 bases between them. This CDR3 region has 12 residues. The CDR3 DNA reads TGTGCCAGCAGTTTCAGAGGGCTTGAAGCTTTCTTT. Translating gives CASSFRGLEAFF.

The CDR3 sequence: CASSLLIRGQGDQPQHF. DNA for the CDR3: TGTGCCAGCAGCTTGTTAATCCGGGGACAGGGAGATCAGCCCCAGCATTTT. The V gene is TRBV5-8, the J gene TRBJ1-5; 9 nucleotides match TRBD1. Losses at the gene ends were 1 base for V and 5 bases for J; bases not matched to a gene: 10. Germline V CDR1 and CDR2: SGHTS, YDEGEE. CDR3 length: 17 residues.

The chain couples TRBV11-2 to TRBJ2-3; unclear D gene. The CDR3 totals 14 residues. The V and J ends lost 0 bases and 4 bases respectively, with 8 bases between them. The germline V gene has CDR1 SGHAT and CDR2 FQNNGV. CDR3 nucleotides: TGTGCCAGCAGCTTAGAAAGAGCGTCAGATACGCAGTATTTT. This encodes CASSLERASDTQYF.

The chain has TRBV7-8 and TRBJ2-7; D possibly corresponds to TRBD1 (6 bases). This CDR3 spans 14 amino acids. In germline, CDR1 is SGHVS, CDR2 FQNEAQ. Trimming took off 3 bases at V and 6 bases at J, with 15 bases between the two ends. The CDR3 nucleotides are TGTGCCAGCAGCTTTGGGACACGACGGAGCGAGCAGTACGTC. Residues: CASSFGTRRSEQYV.

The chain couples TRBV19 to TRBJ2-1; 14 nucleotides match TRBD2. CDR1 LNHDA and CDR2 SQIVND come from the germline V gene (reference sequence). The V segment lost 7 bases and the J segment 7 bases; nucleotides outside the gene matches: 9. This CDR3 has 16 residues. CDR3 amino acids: CASMHLGLAGGNEQFF. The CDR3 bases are TGTGCCAGTATGCACCTAGGACTAGCGGGAGGAAATGAGCAGTTCTTC.

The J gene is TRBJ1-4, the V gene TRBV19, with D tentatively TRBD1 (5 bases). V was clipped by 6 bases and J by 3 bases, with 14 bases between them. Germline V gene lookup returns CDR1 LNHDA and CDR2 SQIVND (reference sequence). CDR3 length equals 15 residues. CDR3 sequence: CASSPYRLANEKLFF. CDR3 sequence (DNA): TGTGCCAGTAGCCCGTACAGGCTCGCTAATGAAAAACTGTTTTTT.

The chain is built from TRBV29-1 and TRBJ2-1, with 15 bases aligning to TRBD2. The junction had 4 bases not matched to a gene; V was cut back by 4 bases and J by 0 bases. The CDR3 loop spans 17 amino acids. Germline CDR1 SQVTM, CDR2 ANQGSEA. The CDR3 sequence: CSVAGTSGRPSYNEQFF. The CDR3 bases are TGCAGCGTTGCGGGGACTAGCGGGAGGCCCTCCTACAATGAGCAGTTCTTC.

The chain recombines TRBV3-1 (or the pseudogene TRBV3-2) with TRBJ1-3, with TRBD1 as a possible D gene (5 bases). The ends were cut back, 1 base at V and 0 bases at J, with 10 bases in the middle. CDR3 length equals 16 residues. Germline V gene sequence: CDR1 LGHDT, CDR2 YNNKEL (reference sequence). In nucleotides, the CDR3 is TGTGCCAGCAGCCAAGCGGGGGGATTCTCTGGAAACACCATATATTTT. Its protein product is CASSQAGGFSGNTIYF.

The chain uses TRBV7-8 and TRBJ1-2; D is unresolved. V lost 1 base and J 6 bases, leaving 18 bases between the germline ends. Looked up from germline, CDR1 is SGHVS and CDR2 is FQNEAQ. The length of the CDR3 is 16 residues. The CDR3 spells CASSLDRAGKWNGYTF. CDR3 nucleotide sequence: TGTGCCAGCAGCTTAGACCGGGCGGGCAAATGGAATGGCTACACCTTC.

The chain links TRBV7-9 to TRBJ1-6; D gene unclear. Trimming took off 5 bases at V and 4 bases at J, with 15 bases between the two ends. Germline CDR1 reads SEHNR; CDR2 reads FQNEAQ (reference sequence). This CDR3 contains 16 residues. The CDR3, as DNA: TGTGCCAGCAGCAGCAGCACGGGGTTTTATAATTCACCCCTCCACTTT. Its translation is CASSSSTGFYNSPLHF.

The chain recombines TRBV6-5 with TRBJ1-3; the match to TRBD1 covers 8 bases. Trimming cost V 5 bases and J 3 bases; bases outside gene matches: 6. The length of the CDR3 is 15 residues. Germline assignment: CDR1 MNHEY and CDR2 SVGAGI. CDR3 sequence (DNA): TGTGCCAGCAGTCGTGCAGGGGGCAATGGAAACACCATATATTTT. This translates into CASSRAGGNGNTIYF.

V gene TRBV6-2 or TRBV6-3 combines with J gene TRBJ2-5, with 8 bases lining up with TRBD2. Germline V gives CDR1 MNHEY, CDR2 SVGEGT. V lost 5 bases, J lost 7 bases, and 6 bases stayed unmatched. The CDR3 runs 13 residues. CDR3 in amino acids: CASSSGRFGTQYF. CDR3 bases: TGTGCCAGCAGTAGCGGGAGATTTGGGACCCAGTACTTC.

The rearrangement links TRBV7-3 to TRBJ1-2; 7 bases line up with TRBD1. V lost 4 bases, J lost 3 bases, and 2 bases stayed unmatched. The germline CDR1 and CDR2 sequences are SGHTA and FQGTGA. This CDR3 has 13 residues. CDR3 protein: CASSSTGHYGYTF. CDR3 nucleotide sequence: TGTGCCAGCAGCTCGACAGGGCACTATGGCTACACCTTC. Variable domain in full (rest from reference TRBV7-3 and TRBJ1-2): GAGVSQTPSNKVTEKGKYVELRCDPISGHTALYWYRQSLGQGPEFLIYFQGTGAADDSGLPNDRFFAVRPEGSVSTLKIQRTERGDSAVYLCASSSTGHYGYTFGSGTRLTVV.

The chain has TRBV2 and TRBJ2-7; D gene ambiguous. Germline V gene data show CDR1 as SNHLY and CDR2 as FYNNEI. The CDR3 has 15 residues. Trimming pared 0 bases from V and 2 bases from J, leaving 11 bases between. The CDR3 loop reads CASSEAKQITYEQYV. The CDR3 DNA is TGTGCCAGCAGTGAAGCGAAGCAAATTACCTACGAGCAGTACGTC.

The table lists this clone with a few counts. The CDR3 nucleotides read TGTGCCAGCAGCGCGACAGGGAGCACTGAAGCTTTCTTT. Translation: CASSATGSTEAFF. V gene TRBV9 combines with J gene TRBJ1-1; TRBD1 matches 7 bases. The CDR3 contains 13 residues. The V segment lost 3 bases and the J segment 4 bases; nucleotides outside the gene matches: 3. Germline V gene lookup returns CDR1 SGDLS and CDR2 YYNGEE.

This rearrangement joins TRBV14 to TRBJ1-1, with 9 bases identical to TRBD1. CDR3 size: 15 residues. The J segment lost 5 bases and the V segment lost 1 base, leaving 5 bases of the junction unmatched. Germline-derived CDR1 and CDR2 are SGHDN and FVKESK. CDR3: CASSQAGTGHTEAFF. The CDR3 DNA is TGTGCCAGCAGCCAAGCCGGGACAGGGCATACTGAAGCTTTCTTT.

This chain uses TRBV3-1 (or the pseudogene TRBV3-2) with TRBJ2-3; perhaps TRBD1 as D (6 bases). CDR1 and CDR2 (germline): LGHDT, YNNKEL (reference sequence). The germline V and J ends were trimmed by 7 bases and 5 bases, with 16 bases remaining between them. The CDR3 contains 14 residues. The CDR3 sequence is CASNRRGYGDTQYF. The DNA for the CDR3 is TGTGCCAGCAACCGCAGGGGTTACGGAGATACGCAGTATTTT.

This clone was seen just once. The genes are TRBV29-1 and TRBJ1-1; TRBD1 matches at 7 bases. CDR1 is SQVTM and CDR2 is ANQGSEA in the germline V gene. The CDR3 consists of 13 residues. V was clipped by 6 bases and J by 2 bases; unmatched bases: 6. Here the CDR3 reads CSVTGTANTEAFF. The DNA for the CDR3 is TGCAGCGTGACCGGGACAGCAAACACTGAAGCTTTCTTT.